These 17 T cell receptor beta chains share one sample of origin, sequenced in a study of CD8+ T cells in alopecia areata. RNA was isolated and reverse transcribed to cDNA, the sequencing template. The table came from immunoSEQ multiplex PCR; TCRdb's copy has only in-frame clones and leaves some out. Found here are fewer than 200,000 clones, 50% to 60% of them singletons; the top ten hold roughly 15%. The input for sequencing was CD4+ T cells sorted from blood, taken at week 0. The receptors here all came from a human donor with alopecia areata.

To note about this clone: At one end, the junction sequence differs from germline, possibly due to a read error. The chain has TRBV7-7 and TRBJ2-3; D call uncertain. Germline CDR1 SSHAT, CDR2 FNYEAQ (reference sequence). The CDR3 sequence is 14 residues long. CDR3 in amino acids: CASSPNSFTDTQYF. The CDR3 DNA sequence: TGTGCTAGCAGCCCCAACAGCTTCACAGATACGCAGTATTTT.

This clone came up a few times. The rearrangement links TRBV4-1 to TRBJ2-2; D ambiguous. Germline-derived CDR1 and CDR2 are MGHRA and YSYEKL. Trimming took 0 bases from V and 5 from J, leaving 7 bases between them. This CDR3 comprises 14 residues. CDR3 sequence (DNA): TGCGCCAGCAGCCAAGAGGGGTGGACCGGGGAGCTGTTTTTT. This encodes CASSQEGWTGELFF.

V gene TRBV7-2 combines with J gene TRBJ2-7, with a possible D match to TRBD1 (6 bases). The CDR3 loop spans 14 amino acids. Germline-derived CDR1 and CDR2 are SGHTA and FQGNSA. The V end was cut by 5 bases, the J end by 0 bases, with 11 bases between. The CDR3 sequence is CASSIGGNSYEQYF. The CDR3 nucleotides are TGTGCCAGCAGCATTGGGGGCAACTCCTACGAGCAGTACTTC.

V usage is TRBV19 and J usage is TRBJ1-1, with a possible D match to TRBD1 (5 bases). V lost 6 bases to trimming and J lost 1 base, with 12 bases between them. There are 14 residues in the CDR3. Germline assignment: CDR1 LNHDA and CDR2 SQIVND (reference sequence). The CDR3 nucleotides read TGTGCCAGTAGGGCCGGGACTCGGAACACTGAAGCTTTCTTT. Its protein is CASRAGTRNTEAFF.

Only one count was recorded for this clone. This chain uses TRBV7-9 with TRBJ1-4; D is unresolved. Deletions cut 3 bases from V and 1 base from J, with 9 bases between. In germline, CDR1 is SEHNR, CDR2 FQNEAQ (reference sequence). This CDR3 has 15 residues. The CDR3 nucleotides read TGTGCCAGCAGCTTTTCCGCCGTAACTAATGAAAAACTGTTTTTT. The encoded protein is CASSFSAVTNEKLFF.

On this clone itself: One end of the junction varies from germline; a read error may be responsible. CDR3 amino acids: CASSPPGEETQYF. The CDR3 nucleotides are TGTGCTAGCAGTCCCCCGGGGGAGGAGACCCAGTACTTC. The chain combines TRBV7-7 with TRBJ2-5; D is possibly TRBD2 (6 bases). Germline loops: CDR1 SSHAT, CDR2 FNYEAQ (reference sequence). This CDR3 spans 13 amino acids. The full variable domain, completed using reference TRBV7-7 and TRBJ2-5, is GAGVSQSPRYKVTKRGQDVTLRCDPISSHATLYWYQQALGQGPEFLTYFNYEAQPDKSGLPSDRFSAERPEGSISTLTIQRTEQRDSAMYRCASSPPGEETQYFGPGTRLLVL.

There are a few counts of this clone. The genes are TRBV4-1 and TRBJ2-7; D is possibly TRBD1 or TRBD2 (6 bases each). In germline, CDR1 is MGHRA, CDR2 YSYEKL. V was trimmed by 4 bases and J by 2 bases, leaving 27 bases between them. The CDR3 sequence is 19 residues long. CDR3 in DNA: TGCGCCAGCAGCCGGACAGACGCGGGCGGGACCTCAGGGGCCTACGAGCAGTACTTC. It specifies CASSRTDAGGTSGAYEQYF.

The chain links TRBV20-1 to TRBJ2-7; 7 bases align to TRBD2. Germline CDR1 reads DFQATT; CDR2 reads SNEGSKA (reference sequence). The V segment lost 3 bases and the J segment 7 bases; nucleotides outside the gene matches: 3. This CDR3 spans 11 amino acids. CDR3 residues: CSASVRGEQYF. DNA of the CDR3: TGCAGTGCTAGTGTGCGGGGGGAGCAGTACTTC.

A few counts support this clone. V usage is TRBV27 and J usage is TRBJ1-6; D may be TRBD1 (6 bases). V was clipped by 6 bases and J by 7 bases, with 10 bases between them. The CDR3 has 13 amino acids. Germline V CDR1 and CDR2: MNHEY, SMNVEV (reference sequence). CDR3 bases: TGTGCCAGCAGGTGGACAGTAAATTCACCCCTCCACTTT. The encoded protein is CASRWTVNSPLHF.

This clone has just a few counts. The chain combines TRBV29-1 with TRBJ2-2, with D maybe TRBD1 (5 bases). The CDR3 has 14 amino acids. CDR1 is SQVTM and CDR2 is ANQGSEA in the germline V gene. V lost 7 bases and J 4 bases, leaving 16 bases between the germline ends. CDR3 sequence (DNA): TGCAGCGCCTCGGGCCAGGGATCCACCGGGGAGCTGTTTTTT. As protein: CSASGQGSTGELFF.

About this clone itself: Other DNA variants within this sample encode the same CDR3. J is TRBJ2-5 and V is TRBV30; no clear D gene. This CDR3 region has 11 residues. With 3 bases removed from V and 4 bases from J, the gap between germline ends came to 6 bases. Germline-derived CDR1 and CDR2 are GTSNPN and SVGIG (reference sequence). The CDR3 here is CAWSVGETQYF. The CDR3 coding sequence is TGTGCCTGGAGCGTCGGAGAGACCCAGTACTTC.

The CDR3 is CAARGPNEKLFF. The CDR3 bases are TGTGCCGCCCGTGGCCCTAATGAAAAACTGTTTTTT. V gene TRBV30 combines with J gene TRBJ1-4; unclear D gene. With 8 bases removed from V and 3 bases from J, the gap between germline ends came to 10 bases. Germline CDR1 GTSNPN, CDR2 SVGIG (reference sequence). The CDR3 is made up of 12 amino acids.

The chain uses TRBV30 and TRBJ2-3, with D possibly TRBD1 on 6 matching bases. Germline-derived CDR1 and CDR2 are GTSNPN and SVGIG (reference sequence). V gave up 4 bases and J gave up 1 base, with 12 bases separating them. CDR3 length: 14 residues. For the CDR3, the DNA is TGTGCCTGGAAGCGACAGGTTCGCACAGATACGCAGTATTTT. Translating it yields CAWKRQVRTDTQYF.

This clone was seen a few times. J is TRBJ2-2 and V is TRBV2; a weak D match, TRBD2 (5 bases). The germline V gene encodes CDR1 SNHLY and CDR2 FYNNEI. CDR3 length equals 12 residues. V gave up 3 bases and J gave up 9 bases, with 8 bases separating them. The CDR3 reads CASSDTGRELFF. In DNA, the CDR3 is TGTGCCAGCAGTGATACGGGGAGGGAGCTGTTTTTT.

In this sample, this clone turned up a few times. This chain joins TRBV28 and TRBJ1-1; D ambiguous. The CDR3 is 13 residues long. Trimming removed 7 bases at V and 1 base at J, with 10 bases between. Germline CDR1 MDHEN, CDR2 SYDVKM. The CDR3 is CASTRVRNTEAFF. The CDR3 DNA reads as TGTGCCAGCACCCGGGTACGGAACACTGAAGCTTTCTTT.

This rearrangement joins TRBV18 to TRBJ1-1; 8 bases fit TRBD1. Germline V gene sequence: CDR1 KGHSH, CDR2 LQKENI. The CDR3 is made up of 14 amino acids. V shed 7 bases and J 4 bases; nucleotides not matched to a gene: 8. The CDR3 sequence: CASFTTQGGTEAFF. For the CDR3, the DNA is TGTGCCAGCTTCACCACACAGGGGGGCACTGAAGCTTTCTTT.

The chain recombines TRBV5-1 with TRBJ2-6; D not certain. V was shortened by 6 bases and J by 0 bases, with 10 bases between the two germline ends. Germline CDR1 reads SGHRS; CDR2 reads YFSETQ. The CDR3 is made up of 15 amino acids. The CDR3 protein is CASTPVGSGANVLTF. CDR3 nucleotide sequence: TGCGCCAGCACCCCGGTGGGCTCTGGGGCCAACGTCCTGACTTTC.